This T cell receptor (beta chain) appears in the sequencing data of a study of OX40 agonist ivuxolimab in advanced cancers. Regarding the study as a whole: Relative to CD4+, CD8+ T cells held more expanded clones on average.

Clones were read by immunoSEQ multiplex PCR, and TCRdb kept only the in-frame ones, dropping some. The sample lists some 150,000 clones; approximately 94% were seen once. On this clone itself: Its specificity is unknown.

This CDR3 comprises 13 residues. Germline-derived CDR1 and CDR2 are PRHDT and FYEKMQ (reference sequence). The sample in question was CD4+ or CD8+ T cells sorted from blood, obtained in a trial of the OX40 agonist ivuxolimab. This chain links TRBV13 with TRBJ2-5, with no clear D. Matching the DNA end better, TRBJ2-7 makes the J call doubtful. This sequence originates from an adult with an advanced solid tumor such as melanoma, head and neck, liver or kidney cancer. In DNA, the CDR3 is TGTGCCAGCAGCCCCCGTTGGCCCTACGAGCAGTACTTC. It translates to CASSPRWPYEQYF.